The sequence of this T cell receptor beta chain was determined in a study of cytotoxic CD8 clonotypes in ibrutinib-treated CLL. General observations from the study: Public clonotypes were seen rarely and were contracted or stable on treatment. Patients showed higher baseline clonality than age-matched healthy donors, and it tracked circulating CD8+ T-cell counts.

Repertoires were generated with immunoSEQ multiplex PCR, while TCRdb's copy carries only in-frame clones and drops some. Of 50,000 or so clones listed, less than 90% are singletons. The ends were cut back, 6 bases at V and 6 bases at J, with 18 bases in the middle. The CDR3 runs to 14 residues. Looked up from germline, CDR1 is MNHEY and CDR2 is SMNVEV (reference sequence). With respect to this clone: Its specificity is unknown.

Cryopreserved PBMCs yielded about 2 micrograms of genomic DNA for TCR beta libraries. Material: PBMCs, obtained after 24 months of ibrutinib treatment. This receptor was identified in a human donor with chronic lymphocytic leukemia. The genes are TRBV27 and TRBJ2-7; no reliable D call. As DNA, the CDR3 is TGTGCCAGCAGCTCCTTGGGCCGGACGGGCGAGCAGTACTTC. This sequence encodes CASSSLGRTGEQYF.